This T cell receptor (beta chain) derives from a study of T cells in Graves' hyperthyroidism and ophthalmopathy. Study in general: Peripheral blood collection took place at initial diagnosis, before any treatment.

Ten or more counts support this clonotype. Its antigen remains unidentified. From RNA transcripts, TCR beta CDR3 regions were amplified. TCR CDR3 underwent first-round RT-PCR with the HTBI primer set. TCRdb independently ran MiXCR on the multiplex PCR reads; one entry per CDR3 protein. The table records some 510,000 distinct CDR3 sequences, roughly 20% of them present only once. Notes on the study in general: Blood also contained most expanded thyroid clonotypes above 0.001.

Fresh peripheral blood, approximately 9.6 ml, yielded the PBMCs. This TCR derives from a man aged 18 to 35 with Graves' hyperthyroidism. Sequencing was done on a sample of blood.

The CDR3 protein is CASSYSGAGSYSNQPQHF. The CDR3 bases are TGTGCCAGCAGTTACTCGGGGGCTGGTTCCTATAGCAATCAGCCCCAGCATTTT. The genes are TRBV6-2 or TRBV6-3 and TRBJ1-5; TRBD1 might be the D (6 bases). The CDR3 runs 18 residues. Per the germline V gene, CDR1 is MNHEY and CDR2 is SVGEGT. Trimming pared 0 bases from V and 0 bases from J, leaving 15 bases between.